This T cell receptor (beta chain) stems from a study of T cells in Graves' hyperthyroidism and ophthalmopathy. Background on the study: Peripheral blood collection took place at initial diagnosis, before any treatment. General study findings and limits: Using 13 V-J features, a model discriminated ophthalmopathy from stable hyperthyroidism. The model made its ophthalmopathy prediction, and onset followed a median approximately 6 months later.

Fresh peripheral blood, more than 8 ml of it, supplied the PBMCs. TCR beta CDR3 regions were amplified from RNA transcripts. Primed by the HTBI set, a first-round RT-PCR was run on the TCR CDR3. Via MiXCR, TCRdb re-called the multiplex PCR reads, giving one row per CDR3 protein. The table lists fewer than 900,000 distinct CDR3 sequences, over 15% of them singletons. Worth noting for this clonotype: What it recognizes is unknown.

This CDR3 has 17 amino acids. The V gene's germline CDR1 is LNHDA and CDR2 SQIVND (reference sequence). Trimming left V 0 bases short and J 2 bases short, with 14 bases between. This TCR came from a woman in her forties or fifties with Graves' hyperthyroidism that later progressed to Graves' ophthalmopathy. The rearrangement links TRBV19 to TRBJ1-5, with a tentative D call TRBD1 (5 bases). What was sequenced was blood. The CDR3 spells CASSIESWQGGNQPQHF. The DNA for the CDR3 is TGTGCCAGTAGTATAGAATCTTGGCAGGGTGGCAATCAGCCCCAGCATTTT.